These 29 T cell receptor beta chains came from one sample sequenced in a study of cytomegalovirus exposure and HLA in healthy donors. Primers for the PCR totalled 60 Vbeta and 13 Jbeta. This table comes from immunoSEQ multiplex PCR, and its TCRdb copy is limited to in-frame clones, with some not included. The sample includes 170,000 or so clones, just under 80% of them seen just once. The sample comprised PBMCs. Receptors were obtained from a woman aged 50 to 60 in good health and CMV-seropositive.

The CDR3 is CASSESGKSTDTQYF. The CDR3 nucleotides are TGTGCCAGCAGCGAGAGCGGGAAGAGCACAGATACGCAGTATTTT. The rearrangement joins TRBV9 to TRBJ2-3; TRBD2 matches at 7 bases. This CDR3 has 15 residues. V lost 3 bases to trimming and J lost 0 bases; unmatched junction nucleotides: 4. CDR1 and CDR2 from the germline V gene are SGDLS and YYNGEE.

The chain links TRBV29-1 to TRBJ2-7; 8 bases are a match to TRBD1. The CDR3 length is 12 residues. CDR1 SQVTM and CDR2 ANQGSEA come from the germline V gene. J was trimmed by 9 bases and V by 7 bases; bases with no gene match: 11. CDR3 DNA: TGCAGCGGATATGTGACAGGGGATGGGCAGTACTTC. It is translated as CSGYVTGDGQYF.

V is TRBV7-3 and J is TRBJ2-4; 9 nucleotides align to TRBD2. This CDR3 is 15 amino acids long. Germline values: CDR1 SGHTA, CDR2 FQGTGA. V dropped 0 bases and J dropped 8; count of bases not matched to a gene: 5. This CDR3 is CASSLTTLAGDIQYF. As DNA, the CDR3 is TGTGCCAGCAGCTTAACCACCTTAGCGGGGGACATTCAGTACTTC.

The chain has TRBV19 and TRBJ2-2; 15 bases map to TRBD2. This CDR3 is built from 20 residues. The junction had 14 bases not matched to a gene; V was cut back by 6 bases and J by 3 bases. CDR1 and CDR2 from the germline V gene are LNHDA and SQIVND (reference sequence). CDR3 sequence reads: CASRNRAGTSGGLYTGELFF. The CDR3 DNA is TGTGCCAGTAGAAATCGTGCTGGGACTAGCGGGGGGCTATACACCGGGGAGCTGTTTTTT.

The V and J genes are TRBV7-6 and TRBJ2-3; a possible D gene is TRBD1 (6 bases). This CDR3 spans 16 amino acids. The ends were cut back, 6 bases at V and 1 base at J, with 17 bases in the middle. Looked up from germline, CDR1 is SGHVS and CDR2 is FNYEAQ. CDR3 protein: CASRRAPGVRTDTQYF. CDR3 nucleotides: TGTGCCAGCAGACGGGCTCCAGGGGTCCGCACAGATACGCAGTATTTT.

V and J are TRBV2 and TRBJ2-3; D is uncertain. Germline assignment: CDR1 SNHLY and CDR2 FYNNEI. V shed 4 bases and J shed 0 bases, with 14 bases lying between them. CDR3 length equals 16 residues. The CDR3 bases are TGTGCCAGCAGTGTGTTGAGCGCTCCTAGCACAGATACGCAGTATTTT. It translates to CASSVLSAPSTDTQYF.

The rearrangement links TRBV27 to TRBJ2-1; 12 bases fit TRBD2. The length of the CDR3 is 14 residues. Germline trimming cut 6 bases from V and 4 bases from J; bases unmatched to any gene: 1. Germline assignment: CDR1 MNHEY and CDR2 SMNVEV (reference sequence). The CDR3 sequence is CASRLAGGYNEQFF. Here the CDR3 DNA reads TGTGCCAGCAGACTAGCGGGAGGTTACAATGAGCAGTTCTTC.

The rearrangement uses TRBV6-1 and TRBJ1-2, with D unclear. The CDR3 consists of 12 residues. Germline values: CDR1 MNHNS, CDR2 SASEGT. V was clipped by 3 bases and J by 1 base, with 3 bases between them. The CDR3 is CASSDSNYGYTF. In DNA, the CDR3 is TGTGCCAGCAGTGACAGTAACTATGGCTACACCTTC.

Of note for this clone: One junction end disagrees with the germline gene, perhaps due to a read error. V usage is TRBV7-9 and J usage is TRBJ2-7; 7 positions match TRBD1. CDR1 is SEHNR and CDR2 is FQNEAQ in the germline V gene (reference sequence). The CDR3 is 15 residues long. DNA for the CDR3: TGTTCCAGCAGCTCCACTCGGACAGGACTCTACGAGCAGTACTTC. Amino acids: CSSSSTRTGLYEQYF.

The chain carries TRBV29-1 and TRBJ1-2, with TRBD1 matching over 11 bases. Trimming removed 7 bases from V and 0 bases from J; junction bases left unmatched: 13. The V gene's germline CDR1 is SQVTM and CDR2 ANQGSEA. This CDR3 is 17 amino acids long. In nucleotides, the CDR3 is TGCAGCGCCATCGAACCGGGACAGGGGGAAGCTAACTATGGCTACACCTTC. Translating it yields CSAIEPGQGEANYGYTF.

The CDR3 protein is CASSFRLADTEAFF. The DNA of the CDR3 is TGTGCCAGCAGTTTCCGTTTGGCGGACACTGAAGCTTTCTTT. This rearrangement joins TRBV6-5 to TRBJ1-1; no definite D call. V gave up 4 bases and J gave up 3 bases, with 12 bases separating them. This CDR3 is 14 amino acids long. Germline loops: CDR1 MNHEY, CDR2 SVGAGI.

This sequence joins TRBV7-6 and TRBJ1-1; TRBD1 aligns across 7 bases. The junction had 9 bases not matched to a gene; V was cut back by 5 bases and J by 0 bases. Germline assignment: CDR1 SGHVS and CDR2 FNYEAQ. The CDR3 extends over 16 amino acids. CDR3 in DNA: TGTGCCAGCAGCCCGCAACTGACAGGGCTGAACACTGAAGCTTTCTTT. It is translated as CASSPQLTGLNTEAFF.

This clone was detected only a few times. As DNA, the CDR3 is TGTGCCAGCAGCTTCAACCACGACAGGGGAAACGAGCAGTACTTC. Translated, it gives CASSFNHDRGNEQYF. The gene calls are TRBV7-8 and TRBJ2-7; 8 bases align to TRBD1. J lost 5 bases, V lost 3 bases, and 9 bases had no gene match. Germline lookup yields CDR1 SGHVS and CDR2 FQNEAQ. This CDR3 contains 15 residues. Based on the CDR3 plus reference TRBV7-8 and TRBJ2-7, the full variable domain is GAGVSQSPRYKVAKRGQDVALRCDPISGHVSLFWYQQALGQGPEFLTYFQNEAQLDKSGLPSDRFFAERPEGSVSTLKIQRTQQEDSAVYLCASSFNHDRGNEQYFGPGTRLTVT.

The chain carries TRBV6-1 and TRBJ1-2; D ambiguous. Germline-derived CDR1 and CDR2 are MNHNS and SASEGT. The CDR3 extends over 12 amino acids. Trimming removed 5 bases from V and 6 bases from J, with 10 bases in between. The DNA of the CDR3 is TGTGCCAGCAGTACTTGGTCACATGGCTACACCTTC. Its translation is CASSTWSHGYTF.

This clone was counted once. The rearrangement uses TRBV28 and TRBJ2-7; D might be TRBD1 (5 bases). CDR3 length equals 15 residues. V lost 2 bases and J 1 base, leaving 12 bases between the germline ends. From germline, CDR1 is MDHEN and CDR2 SYDVKM. The CDR3 DNA is TGTGCCAGCAGTTTAGGAGCAGGGCCGTCCTACGAGCAGTACTTC. Amino acids: CASSLGAGPSYEQYF.

J is TRBJ1-1 and V is TRBV18, with TRBD1 matching over 7 bases. V shed 2 bases, J shed 3 bases, and the junction held 6 bases outside the gene matches. Germline CDR1 and CDR2: KGHSH and LQKENI. This CDR3 has 15 amino acids. CDR3 sequence reads: CASSPRDRVDTEAFF. The CDR3 DNA reads TGTGCCAGCTCACCAAGAGACAGGGTTGACACTGAAGCTTTCTTT.

CDR3 in DNA: TGTGCCAGCAGTTACCGGGACAGGGATTCACCCCTCCACTTT. Amino acids: CASSYRDRDSPLHF. J is TRBJ1-6 and V is TRBV7-9; 9 nucleotides align to TRBD1. The J segment lost 8 bases and the V segment lost 6 bases, leaving 5 bases of the junction unmatched. The CDR3 consists of 14 residues. From germline, CDR1 is SEHNR and CDR2 FQNEAQ (reference sequence). Together with reference TRBV7-9 and TRBJ1-6, the CDR3 gives the full variable domain: DTGVSQNPRHKITKRGQNVTFRCDPISEHNRLYWYRQTLGQGPEFLTYFQNEAQLEKSRLLSDRFSAERPKGSFSTLEIQRTEQGDSAMYLCASSYRDRDSPLHFGNGTRLTVT.

This clone came up a few times. The chain has TRBV7-2 and TRBJ2-3; 7 bases match TRBD2. The germline CDR1 and CDR2 sequences are SGHTA and FQGNSA. CDR3 length: 16 amino acids. With V trimmed by 2 bases and J by 3 bases, 8 bases remained unmatched. The CDR3 region is CASSLMGGGSTDTQYF. CDR3 coding DNA: TGTGCCAGCAGCTTAATGGGAGGCGGGAGTACAGATACGCAGTATTTT. Full variable domain (remainder filled in from reference TRBV7-2 and TRBJ2-3): GAGVSQSPSNKVTEKGKDVELRCDPISGHTALYWYRQSLGQGLEFLIYFQGNSAPDKSGLPSDRFSAERTGGSVSTLTIQRTQQEDSAVYLCASSLMGGGSTDTQYFGPGTRLTVL.

This chain connects TRBV5-4 to TRBJ2-5, with 12 bases lining up with TRBD2. CDR1 and CDR2 from the germline V gene are SGHNT and YYREEE (reference sequence). The V and J ends lost 4 bases and 1 base, in that order; junction bases with no gene match: 2. The CDR3 is 15 amino acids. This chain's CDR3 is CASSKTSGGQETQYF. The CDR3 DNA sequence: TGTGCCAGCAGCAAGACTAGCGGGGGCCAAGAGACCCAGTACTTC.

The chain is built from TRBV11-2 and TRBJ2-5; D remains ambiguous. The end of the DNA fits TRBJ2-7 better, so the J call may be wrong. Germline CDR1 reads SGHAT; CDR2 reads FQNNGV. This CDR3 region has 11 residues. The CDR3 sequence is CASSFFYEQYF. The CDR3 region has the DNA TGTGCCAGCAGCTTCTTCTACGAGCAGTACTTC.

The CDR3 loop is CASTLSGGATDTQYF. The CDR3 DNA follows: TGTGCCAGCACCCTTAGCGGGGGGGCCACAGATACGCAGTATTTT. V and J are TRBV9 and TRBJ2-3; the match to TRBD2 covers 11 bases. The V segment lost 6 bases and the J segment 2 bases; nucleotides outside the gene matches: 5. The germline gives CDR1 SGDLS, CDR2 YYNGEE. The CDR3 is 15 residues long. Together with reference TRBV9 and TRBJ2-3, the CDR3 gives the full variable domain: DSGVTQTPKHLITATGQRVTLRCSPRSGDLSVYWYQQSLDQGLQFLIQYYNGEERAKGNILERFSAQQFPDLHSELNLSSLELGDSALYFCASTLSGGATDTQYFGPGTRLTVL.

The chain employs TRBV7-8 and TRBJ1-6; 9 nucleotides match TRBD1. CDR1 and CDR2 (germline): SGHVS, FQNEAQ. Trimming cost V 4 bases and J 10 bases; bases outside gene matches: 8. The CDR3 extends over 15 amino acids. This chain's CDR3 is CASSSWTGVGSPLHF. DNA of the CDR3: TGTGCCAGCAGCTCCTGGACAGGGGTAGGGTCACCCCTCCACTTT. Variable domain in full (rest from reference TRBV7-8 and TRBJ1-6): GAGVSQSPRYKVAKRGQDVALRCDPISGHVSLFWYQQALGQGPEFLTYFQNEAQLDKSGLPSDRFFAERPEGSVSTLKIQRTQQEDSAVYLCASSSWTGVGSPLHFGNGTRLTVT.

The chain combines TRBV7-2 with TRBJ1-6; D is unresolved. Looked up from germline, CDR1 is SGHTA and CDR2 is FQGNSA. The CDR3 has 13 residues. The V and J ends lost 5 bases and 10 bases respectively, with 12 bases between them. The CDR3 DNA follows: TGTGCCAGCAGCCCCTTTATTTCCTCACCCCTCCACTTT. This translates into CASSPFISSPLHF.

This chain connects TRBV29-1 to TRBJ2-7; 8 bases agree with TRBD1. The J segment lost 0 bases and the V segment lost 7 bases, leaving 8 bases of the junction unmatched. The CDR3 contains 14 residues. Germline V gene lookup returns CDR1 SQVTM and CDR2 ANQGSEA. CDR3 DNA sequence: TGCAGCGCCAGGGACAGGCAGAGCTCCTACGAGCAGTACTTC. Residues: CSARDRQSSYEQYF.

The chain carries TRBV6-5 and TRBJ2-7; D is ambiguous. CDR1 and CDR2 (germline): MNHEY, SVGAGI. V gave up 4 bases and J gave up 0 bases, with 13 bases separating them. The CDR3 covers 15 residues. The DNA for the CDR3 is TGTGCCAGCAGTTTTAAAGGAGTCTCCTCCTACGAGCAGTACTTC. Its translation: CASSFKGVSSYEQYF.

The genes are TRBV7-2 and TRBJ1-2, with 11 bases fitting TRBD1. CDR1 is SGHTA, CDR2 FQGNSA, per germline. This CDR3 contains 17 residues. V dropped 3 bases and J dropped 8; count of bases not matched to a gene: 14. The CDR3 loop reads CASSLTPMDRGPGGYTF. CDR3 nucleotide sequence: TGTGCCAGCAGCTTGACGCCGATGGACAGGGGGCCCGGGGGCTACACCTTC.

The genes are TRBV5-6 and TRBJ2-1, with 8 bases matching TRBD2. The CDR3 runs 15 residues. The germline V gene encodes CDR1 SGHDT and CDR2 YYEEEE. V shed 2 bases and J 10 bases; nucleotides not matched to a gene: 11. The CDR3 is CASSFRGGLGTEQFF. CDR3 nucleotides: TGTGCCAGCAGCTTCCGGGGGGGCCTCGGTACAGAGCAGTTCTTC.

The chain recombines TRBV19 with TRBJ1-5; 9 bases fit TRBD1. This CDR3 contains 15 residues. CDR1 and CDR2 (germline): LNHDA, SQIVND (reference sequence). Trimming took 5 bases from V and 5 from J; bases not matched to a gene: 7. Here the CDR3 reads CASSGPGQGHQPQHF. CDR3 sequence (DNA): TGTGCCAGTAGTGGACCGGGACAGGGACATCAGCCCCAGCATTTT.

The gene calls are TRBV7-2 and TRBJ1-3; no clear D gene. Germline V gives CDR1 SGHTA, CDR2 FQGNSA. The CDR3 contains 12 residues. V was cut by 5 bases and J by 8 bases, with 10 bases left in between. In DNA form, the CDR3 reads TGTGCCAGCAGCCCGCGTTTCGACACCATATATTTT. It is translated as CASSPRFDTIYF.